Presented here are 15 T cell receptor beta chains from one specimen sequenced in a study of Tregs in tolerant kidney transplant recipients (dated by TCRdb to the late 2010s). Library preparation used the immunoSEQ multiplex PCR assay. In its TCRdb copy, this immuneACCESS table keeps in-frame sequences only and misses some clones. Where compared with another copy, unresolved V genes explain less than half of these, and the others have no known cause. The sample yields 60,000 or so clones; around 83% were counted once. The top ten hold approximately 4.7% of the sample. The sequencing input was CD4+ T cells from blood. The receptors here all came from a human donor in good health.

The genes are TRBV19 and TRBJ1-2, with a tentative D call TRBD1 (6 bases). V was clipped by 5 bases and J by 4 bases, with 14 bases between them. The CDR3 spans 14 residues. Germline V gives CDR1 LNHDA, CDR2 SQIVND (reference sequence). The DNA for the CDR3 is TGTGCCAGTAGTCTCCAGCAGGGGAGCTATGGCTACACCTTC. Translated, it gives CASSLQQGSYGYTF.

CDR3 bases: TGTGCCAGCAGCTCGCACAGACAAGAGACCCAGTACTTC. Translated, it gives CASSSHRQETQYF. The chain is built from TRBV7-2 and TRBJ2-5; D is uncertain. Deletions cut 4 bases from V and 2 bases from J, with 8 bases between. Germline values: CDR1 SGHTA, CDR2 FQGNSA. The CDR3 is 13 residues long.

In nucleotides, the CDR3 is TGCGCCAGCAGCTTGGCAGGGTGGGACGAGCAGTACTTC. This gives the protein CASSLAGWDEQYF. The rearrangement joins TRBV5-1 to TRBJ2-7, with D possibly being TRBD1 (5 bases). The CDR3 is 13 residues long. CDR1 is SGHRS, CDR2 YFSETQ, per germline. V was shortened by 0 bases and J by 5 bases, with 9 bases between the two germline ends.

The chain has TRBV6-4 and TRBJ2-7; the match to TRBD2 covers 8 bases. This CDR3 spans 13 amino acids. The J segment lost 3 bases and the V segment lost 5 bases, leaving 3 bases of the junction unmatched. Germline loops: CDR1 MRHNA, CDR2 SNTAGT. Here the CDR3 DNA reads TGTGCCAGCAGTAGCGGGAGCGACTACGAGCAGTACTTC. It specifies CASSSGSDYEQYF.

This clone showed up just once. This chain connects TRBV5-6 to TRBJ1-2; 8 nucleotides match TRBD1. The CDR3 has 16 residues. J gave up 4 bases and V 3 bases, and 11 bases lay outside the gene matches. The germline V gene encodes CDR1 SGHDT and CDR2 YYEEEE. The CDR3 nucleotides are TGTGCCAGCAGCTCCGACAGGGGTCCTCCAATCTATGGCTACACCTTC. Its translation is CASSSDRGPPIYGYTF.

This clone was recorded a few times. In DNA form, the CDR3 reads TGTGCCAGCAGCCCCGGGACAGGGGGCGTAGGGGAAAAACTGTTTTTT. It specifies CASSPGTGGVGEKLFF. The chain is built from TRBV7-9 and TRBJ1-4, with TRBD1 matching over 12 bases. Trimming took 5 bases from V and 8 from J; bases not matched to a gene: 9. This CDR3 contains 16 residues. The germline V gene encodes CDR1 SEHNR and CDR2 FQNEAQ (reference sequence).

V gene TRBV7-2 combines with J gene TRBJ1-2, with D perhaps matching TRBD1 (5 bases). The CDR3 is 14 residues long. V lost 5 bases to trimming and J lost 4 bases, with 14 bases between them. The germline V gene has CDR1 SGHTA and CDR2 FQGNSA. The CDR3 spells CASSGETVPYGYTF. The CDR3 bases are TGTGCCAGCAGCGGAGAGACAGTCCCCTATGGCTACACCTTC.

V gene TRBV18 combines with J gene TRBJ2-7; TRBD2 agrees at 9 bases. The junction had 3 bases not matched to a gene; V was cut back by 3 bases and J by 3 bases. Germline V gives CDR1 KGHSH, CDR2 LQKENI. The length of the CDR3 is 14 residues. The CDR3 coding sequence is TGTGCCAGCTCACCGACTAGCGGAGACTACGAGCAGTACTTC. It translates to CASSPTSGDYEQYF.

V gene TRBV7-3 combines with J gene TRBJ2-3; TRBD1 matches at 10 bases. With 5 bases clipped from V and 2 bases from J, the junction kept 13 bases outside the gene matches. CDR1 and CDR2 (germline): SGHTA, FQGTGA. This CDR3 is 18 amino acids long. DNA for the CDR3: TGTGCCAGCAGCCTCATGCCCCCGGGACAGGGGTCCACAGATACGCAGTATTTT. Its protein product is CASSLMPPGQGSTDTQYF.

The J gene is TRBJ2-1, the V gene TRBV19; 8 positions agree with TRBD2. CDR3 length equals 13 residues. Germline trimming cut 5 bases from V and 13 bases from J; bases unmatched to any gene: 10. The germline V gene encodes CDR1 LNHDA and CDR2 SQIVND (reference sequence). CDR3 region: CASSAAFSGDQFF. The CDR3 coding sequence is TGTGCCAGTAGTGCCGCCTTTAGCGGGGACCAGTTCTTC.

The rearrangement links TRBV29-1 to TRBJ1-4, with 7 positions matching TRBD1. This CDR3 has 14 amino acids. V was pared by 5 bases and J by 4 bases, with 7 bases of the junction left unmatched. CDR1 is SQVTM, CDR2 ANQGSEA, per germline. CDR3 DNA sequence: TGCAGCGTTTGGGCGACAGGGAGTAATGAAAAACTGTTTTTT. Its translation: CSVWATGSNEKLFF.

The chain links TRBV20-1 to TRBJ2-2; D call uncertain. The CDR3 spans 11 residues. Germline assignment: CDR1 DFQATT and CDR2 SNEGSKA (reference sequence). The V end lost 3 bases, the J end lost 5 bases, and 4 bases lay between the germline ends. CDR3 amino acids: CSASGTGELFF. The CDR3 DNA is TGCAGTGCTAGTGGTACCGGGGAGCTGTTTTTT.

The rearrangement uses TRBV2 and TRBJ2-1; the match to TRBD2 covers 15 bases. Germline loops: CDR1 SNHLY, CDR2 FYNNEI. Unmatched junction bases numbered 1, after V lost 6 bases and J lost 7 bases. There are 14 residues in the CDR3. For the CDR3, the DNA is TGTGCCAGCAGAGGGACTAGCGGGAGGAATGAGCAGTTCTTC. Protein: CASRGTSGRNEQFF.

This clone appeared once. The chain carries TRBV6-5 and TRBJ2-7, with D tentatively TRBD1 (7 bases). The CDR3 length is 15 residues. V dropped 5 bases and J dropped 1 base, with 15 bases sitting between them. Per the germline V gene, CDR1 is MNHEY and CDR2 is SVGAGI. In nucleotides, the CDR3 is TGTGCCAGCAGTCCTGAGTCAGGGGGGTCCTACGAGCAGTACTTC. It translates to CASSPESGGSYEQYF.

By its share, this clone is medium-sized. The rearrangement links TRBV2 to TRBJ1-2; maybe TRBD1 (6 bases). Trimming took off 3 bases at V and 6 bases at J, with 11 bases between the two ends. The CDR3 totals 13 residues. Germline assignment: CDR1 SNHLY and CDR2 FYNNEI. The CDR3 DNA follows: TGTGCCAGCAGTGAGGACGGGGGCCATGGCTACACCTTC. This sequence encodes CASSEDGGHGYTF.